This T cell receptor beta chain was captured by sequencing in a study of T cell changes during pregnancy in multiple sclerosis. Profiling relied on immunoSEQ multiplex PCR, and the TCRdb table lists in-frame clones only, not all of them. Among tens of thousands of clones listed, about 88% were seen once. Unmatched junction bases numbered 11, after V lost 5 bases and J lost 6 bases. Germline lookup yields CDR1 MDHEN and CDR2 SYDVKM. This CDR3 is built from 16 residues. The receptor was isolated from a female donor in good health, enrolled as a control in a pregnancy study. This material consisted of CD4+ T cells from peripheral blood mononuclear cells, taken in the first trimester of pregnancy. J is TRBJ1-5 and V is TRBV28; 9 nucleotides line up with TRBD1. CDR3 coding DNA: TGTGCCAGCAGTCTCCTGACAGGGGGTGTTTTTCAGCCCCAGCATTTT. It encodes CASSLLTGGVFQPQHF.